This TCR beta chain was retrieved from a study of beta chain features in type 1 diabetes. Study summary: There were 107,917,701 sorted cells examined across all samples.

Germline loops: CDR1 SGHNT, CDR2 YYREEE (reference sequence). This CDR3 contains 16 residues. Trimming removed 2 bases at V and 4 bases at J, with 18 bases between. Study-wide findings and caveats: Whether TCRB rearrangement is influenced by HLA type was left unresolved in this analysis. Shortening of TCRB CDR3s, moderate but significant, appeared in all four CD4+ subsets of Type 1 diabetes patients.

Expressed TCRB transcripts were sequenced because the isolated RNA had all been reverse transcribed beforehand. Profiling relied on immunoSEQ multiplex PCR, and the TCRdb table lists in-frame clones only, not all of them. The sample holds some 200,000 clones, roughly 17% seen once. Note on this clone: No antigen is known for it.

The sample taken for sequencing was naive CD4+ T cells from blood. The TCR originated in a man aged 25 to 40 with type 1 diabetes. The rearrangement joins TRBV5-4 to TRBJ2-5; the D gene could be TRBD1 or TRBD2 (5 bases each). The CDR3 coding sequence is TGTGCCAGCAGCTTAACGGCCGGGACGTCGACAGAGACCCAGTACTTC. This codes for CASSLTAGTSTETQYF. The whole variable domain, remainder taken from reference TRBV5-4 and TRBJ2-5, is ETGVTQSPTHLIKTRGQQVTLRCSSQSGHNTVSWYQQALGQGPQFIFQYYREEENGRGNFPPRFSGLQFPNYSSELNVNALELDDSALYLCASSLTAGTSTETQYFGPGTRLLVL.